This T cell receptor beta chain was captured by sequencing in a study of T cell responses to AZD1222 COVID-19 vaccine. Study findings and constraints: Reportedly, nearly half the spike-specific TCRs target unmutated variant regions. At study baseline, merely roughly 6 AZD1222 recipients were seropositive. Dominant CD4 TCR responses targeted spike regions 160-218 and 743-854.

Trimming shortened V by 6 bases and J by 13 bases, and 19 bases separated the two germline ends. The CDR3 has 13 amino acids. The V gene's germline CDR1 is MNHEY and CDR2 SVGAGI. Second doses at about 4 or about 12 weeks were pooled. The repertoire was sequenced with immunoSEQ multiplex PCR; TCRdb's copy has only in-frame clones and lacks some. The sample contains about 130,000 clones, roughly 87% of which appear only once. This clone was observed many times. What it binds is not known. Sequenced material: peripheral blood, taken 28 days after the second AZD1222 dose. The TCR sequence derives from an adult who received the AZD1222 COVID-19 vaccine. The chain carries TRBV6-5 and TRBJ2-1; tentatively, D is TRBD1 or TRBD2 (5 bases each). The CDR3 loop is CASSAGTAAVQFF. DNA of the CDR3: TGTGCCAGCAGCGCCGGGACCGCCGCGGTCCAGTTCTTC.